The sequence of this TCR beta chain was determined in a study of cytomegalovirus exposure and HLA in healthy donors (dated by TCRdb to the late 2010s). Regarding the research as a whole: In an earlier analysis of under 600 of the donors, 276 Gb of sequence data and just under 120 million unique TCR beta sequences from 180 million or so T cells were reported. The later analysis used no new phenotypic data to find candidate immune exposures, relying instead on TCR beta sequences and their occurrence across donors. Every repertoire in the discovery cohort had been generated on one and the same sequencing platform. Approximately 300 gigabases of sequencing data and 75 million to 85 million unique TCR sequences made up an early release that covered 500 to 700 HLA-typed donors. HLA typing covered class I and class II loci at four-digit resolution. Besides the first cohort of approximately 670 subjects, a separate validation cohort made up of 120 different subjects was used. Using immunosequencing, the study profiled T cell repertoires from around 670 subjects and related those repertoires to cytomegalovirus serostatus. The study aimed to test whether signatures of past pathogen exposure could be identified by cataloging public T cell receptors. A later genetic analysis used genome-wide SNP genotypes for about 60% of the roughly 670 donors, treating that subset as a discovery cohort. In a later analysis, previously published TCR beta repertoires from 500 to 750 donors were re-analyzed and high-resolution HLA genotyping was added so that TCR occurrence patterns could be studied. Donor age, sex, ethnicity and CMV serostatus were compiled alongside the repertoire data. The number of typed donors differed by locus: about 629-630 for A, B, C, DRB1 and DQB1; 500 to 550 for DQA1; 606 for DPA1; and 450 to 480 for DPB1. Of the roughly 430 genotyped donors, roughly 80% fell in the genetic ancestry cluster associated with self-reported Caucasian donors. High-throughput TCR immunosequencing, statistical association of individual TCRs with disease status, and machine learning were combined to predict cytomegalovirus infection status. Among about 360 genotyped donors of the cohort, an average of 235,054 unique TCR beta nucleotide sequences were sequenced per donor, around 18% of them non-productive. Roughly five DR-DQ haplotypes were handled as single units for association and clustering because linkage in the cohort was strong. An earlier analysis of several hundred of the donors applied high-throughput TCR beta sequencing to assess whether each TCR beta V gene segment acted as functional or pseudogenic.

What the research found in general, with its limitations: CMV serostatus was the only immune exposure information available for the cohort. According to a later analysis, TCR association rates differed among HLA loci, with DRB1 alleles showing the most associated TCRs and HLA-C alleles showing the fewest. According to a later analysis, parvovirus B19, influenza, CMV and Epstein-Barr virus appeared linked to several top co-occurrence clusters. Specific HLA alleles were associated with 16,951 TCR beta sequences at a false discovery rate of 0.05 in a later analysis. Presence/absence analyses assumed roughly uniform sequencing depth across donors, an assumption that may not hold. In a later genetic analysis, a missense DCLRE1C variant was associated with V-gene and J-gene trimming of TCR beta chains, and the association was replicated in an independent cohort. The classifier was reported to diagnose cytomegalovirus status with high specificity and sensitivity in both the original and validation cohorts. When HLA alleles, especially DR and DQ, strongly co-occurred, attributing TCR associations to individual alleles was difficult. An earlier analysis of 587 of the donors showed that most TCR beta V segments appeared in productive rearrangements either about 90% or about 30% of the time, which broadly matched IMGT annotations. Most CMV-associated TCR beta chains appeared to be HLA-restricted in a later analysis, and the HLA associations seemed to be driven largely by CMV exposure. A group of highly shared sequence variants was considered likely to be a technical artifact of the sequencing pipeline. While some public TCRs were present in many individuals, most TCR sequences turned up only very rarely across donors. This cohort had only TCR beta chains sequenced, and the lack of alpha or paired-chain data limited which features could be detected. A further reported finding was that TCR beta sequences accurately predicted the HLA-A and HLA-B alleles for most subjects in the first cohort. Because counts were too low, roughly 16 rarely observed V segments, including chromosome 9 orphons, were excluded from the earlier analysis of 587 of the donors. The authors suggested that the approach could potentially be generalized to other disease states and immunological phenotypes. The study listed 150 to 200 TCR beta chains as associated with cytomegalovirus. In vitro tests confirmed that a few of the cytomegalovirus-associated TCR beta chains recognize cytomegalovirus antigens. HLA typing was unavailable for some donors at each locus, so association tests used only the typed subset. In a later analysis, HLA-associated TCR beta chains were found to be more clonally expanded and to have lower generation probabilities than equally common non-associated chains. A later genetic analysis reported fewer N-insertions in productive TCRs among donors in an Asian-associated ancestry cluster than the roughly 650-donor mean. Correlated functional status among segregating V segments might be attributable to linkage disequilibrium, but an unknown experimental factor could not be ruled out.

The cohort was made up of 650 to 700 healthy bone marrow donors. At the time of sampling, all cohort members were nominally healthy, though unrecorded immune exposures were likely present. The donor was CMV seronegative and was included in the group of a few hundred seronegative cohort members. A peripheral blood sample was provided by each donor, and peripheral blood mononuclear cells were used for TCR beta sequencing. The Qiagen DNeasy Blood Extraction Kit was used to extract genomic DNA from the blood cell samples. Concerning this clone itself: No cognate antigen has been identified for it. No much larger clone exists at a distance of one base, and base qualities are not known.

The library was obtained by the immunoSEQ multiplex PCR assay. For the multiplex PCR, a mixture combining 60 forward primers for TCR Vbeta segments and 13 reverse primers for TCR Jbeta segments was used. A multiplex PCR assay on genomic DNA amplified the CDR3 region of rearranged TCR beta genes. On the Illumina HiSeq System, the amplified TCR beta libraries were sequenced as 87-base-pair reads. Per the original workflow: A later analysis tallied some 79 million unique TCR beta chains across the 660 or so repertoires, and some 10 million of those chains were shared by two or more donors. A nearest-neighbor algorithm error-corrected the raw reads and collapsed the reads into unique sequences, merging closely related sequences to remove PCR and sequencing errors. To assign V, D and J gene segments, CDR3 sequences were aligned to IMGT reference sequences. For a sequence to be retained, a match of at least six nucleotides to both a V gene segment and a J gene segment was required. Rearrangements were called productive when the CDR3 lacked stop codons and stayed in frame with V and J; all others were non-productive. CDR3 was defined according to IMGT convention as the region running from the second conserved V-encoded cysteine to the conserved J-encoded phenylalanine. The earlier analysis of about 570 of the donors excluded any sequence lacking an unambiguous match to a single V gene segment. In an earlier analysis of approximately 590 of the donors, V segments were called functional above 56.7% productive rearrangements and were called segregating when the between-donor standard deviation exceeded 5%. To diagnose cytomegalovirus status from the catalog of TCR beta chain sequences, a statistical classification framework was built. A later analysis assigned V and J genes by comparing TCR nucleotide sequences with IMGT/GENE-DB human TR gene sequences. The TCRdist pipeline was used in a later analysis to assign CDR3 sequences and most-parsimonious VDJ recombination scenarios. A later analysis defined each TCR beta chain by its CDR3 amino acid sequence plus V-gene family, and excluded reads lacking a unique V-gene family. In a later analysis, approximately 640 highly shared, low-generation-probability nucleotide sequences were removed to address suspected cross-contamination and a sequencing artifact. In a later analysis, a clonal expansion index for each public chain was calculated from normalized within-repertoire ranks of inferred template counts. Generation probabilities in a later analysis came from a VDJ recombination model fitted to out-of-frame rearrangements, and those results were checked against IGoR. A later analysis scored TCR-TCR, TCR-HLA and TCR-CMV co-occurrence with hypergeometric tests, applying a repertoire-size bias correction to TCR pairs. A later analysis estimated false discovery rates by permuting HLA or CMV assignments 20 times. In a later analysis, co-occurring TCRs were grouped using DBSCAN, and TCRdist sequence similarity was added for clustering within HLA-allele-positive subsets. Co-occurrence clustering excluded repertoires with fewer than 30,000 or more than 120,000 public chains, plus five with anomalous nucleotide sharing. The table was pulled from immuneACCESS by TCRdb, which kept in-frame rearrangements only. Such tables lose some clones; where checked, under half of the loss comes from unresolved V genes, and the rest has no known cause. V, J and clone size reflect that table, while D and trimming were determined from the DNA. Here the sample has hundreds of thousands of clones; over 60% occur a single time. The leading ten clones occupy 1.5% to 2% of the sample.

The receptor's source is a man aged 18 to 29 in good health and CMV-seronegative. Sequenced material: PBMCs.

In nucleotides, the sequence is TGTGCCAGCAGTCCCGACAGGGTGAGAGCTTTCTTT. It encodes CASSPDRVRAFF. The sequence links TRBV28 to TRBJ1-1, and TRBD1 matches 7 of the central bases. CDR1 is given as MDHEN and CDR2 as SYDVKM, both from the germline V gene. Including the terminal cysteine and phenylalanine, the CDR3 comprises 12 residues. The entry retains the CDR3 DNA only, 36 bases that are in frame from base 1. The germline V and J ends show losses of 5 bases and 10 bases respectively, and no gene match explains 7 bases of the junction.